These 2 T cell receptor beta chains came from one sample sequenced in a study of neurological immune-mediated disorders. TCRdb fed the 5' RACE reads into MiXCR, producing one record per CDR3 protein. The sample has fewer than 45,000 distinct CDR3 sequences, 2.5% seen once. The specimen sequenced was PBMCs. Receptor source: a man aged 25 to 40 with multiple sclerosis.

This clonotype was recorded at least ten times. V gene TRBV7-7 combines with J gene TRBJ2-1, with 11 bases lining up with TRBD2. This CDR3 contains 15 residues. Germline values: CDR1 SSHAT, CDR2 FNYEAQ (reference sequence). V lost 5 bases to trimming and J lost 10 bases; unmatched junction nucleotides: 10. CDR3 protein: CASSKTSGSPGEQFF. The CDR3 DNA sequence: TGTGCCAGCAGCAAAACTAGCGGGAGCCCCGGGGAGCAGTTCTTC.

This clonotype has ten or more counts. The genes are TRBV11-2 and TRBJ1-2, with D unclear. Germline assignment: CDR1 SGHAT and CDR2 FQNNGV. The V end lost 2 bases, the J end lost 4 bases, and 14 bases lay between the germline ends. This CDR3 comprises 15 residues. DNA of the CDR3: TGTGCCAGCAGCTTAAGTAGCTTGGCCACCTATGGCTACACCTTC. This gives the protein CASSLSSLATYGYTF.